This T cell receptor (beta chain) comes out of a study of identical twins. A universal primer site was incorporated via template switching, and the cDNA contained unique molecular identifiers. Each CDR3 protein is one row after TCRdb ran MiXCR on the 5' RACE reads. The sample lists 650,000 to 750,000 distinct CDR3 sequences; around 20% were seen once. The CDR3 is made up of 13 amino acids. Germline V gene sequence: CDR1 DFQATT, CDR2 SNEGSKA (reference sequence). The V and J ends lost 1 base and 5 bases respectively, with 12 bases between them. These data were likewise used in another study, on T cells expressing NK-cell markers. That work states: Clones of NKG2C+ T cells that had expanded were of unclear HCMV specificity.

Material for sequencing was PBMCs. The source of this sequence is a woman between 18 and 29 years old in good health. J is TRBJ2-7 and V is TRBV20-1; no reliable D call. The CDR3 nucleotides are TGCAGTGCTAGAGTACAGTTCGACGACGAGCAGTACTTC. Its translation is CSARVQFDDEQYF.